Below, one TCR beta chain is given with its context. This clone was recorded a few times. The antigen it recognizes is unknown. No much larger clonotype is one base removed from it; base qualities were not supplied. This entry is derived from a study of shared T cell receptors in the human thymus (dated by TCRdb to about 2021). Notes on the research overall: The study examined how self-reactive, shared T-cell receptor alpha chains are generated in the human thymus.

The receptor library was made with the immunoSEQ multiplex PCR assay. The table was pulled from immuneACCESS by TCRdb, which kept in-frame rearrangements only. Such tables lose some clones; where checked, under half of the loss comes from unresolved V genes, and the rest has no known cause. The sample records some 760,000 clones, roughly 88% of which are singletons. The ten largest account for around 0.0099% of the sample. Measured from the cysteine to the phenylalanine, the CDR3 is 16 residues long. CDR3 DNA is the only sequence kept; it has 48 bases, read in frame from the first base. From a lookup of the germline V gene, CDR1 and CDR2 are MGHRA and YSYEKL. V sheds 3 bases and J sheds 4 bases, leaving 16 bases between their ends. This sample also belongs to another study, concerning human thymus T cells. The second study also describes: Immunologically healthy infants undergoing open corrective cardiac surgery for congenital heart defects in Finland were used as donors. Thymus tissue was collected as surgical resects that were removed during corrective cardiac surgery. Biased V and J gene segment usage appeared to be present in both thymic and peripheral blood repertoires. Highly overlapping thymic TCR repertoires among unrelated individuals were reported in the related research. The study described the TCR alpha and beta repertoires in under ten infant thymus samples and a few matching peripheral blood samples. Donor ages ranged from roughly 6 to 250 days, and the cohort comprised 5 to 7 male and a couple of female infants. Thymocytes were mechanically released from the tissue and were stored as pellets of roughly 9-31 million cells at -70 degrees C. Genomic DNA was extracted from frozen cell pellets with a QIAsymphony instrument. The immunoSEQ multiplex PCR assay was used to amplify the TCRB and TCRAD loci from a standardized amount of quality-controlled genomic DNA. Amplicons spanned the V(D)J region at a length sufficient to cover the CDR3 and identify V and J genes. The amplicons were sequenced on an Illumina platform via the commercial immunoSEQ service. Primer bias and sequencing errors were corrected as previously described, and TCRAD and TCRB were defined on the basis of the IMGT database. Repertoires were analysed with immunoSEQ Analyzer 3.0 and VDJTools, covering basic statistics, V/J segment usage, diversity estimates, rarefaction and pairwise overlap. Diversity was estimated with Chao1, ChaoE, Efron-Thisted, Shannon and inverse Simpson indices, and also on datasets down-sampled to the smallest sample. For repertoire overlap, CDR3 nucleotide sequence, V gene and J gene had to match strictly, and clustering was done by Jaccard-based multidimensional scaling. Thymus samples yielded on average approximately 800,000 unique TCRB clonotypes, compared with 70,000 to 85,000 from blood samples.

Material for sequencing was thymocytes. The sequence is built from TRBV4-1 and TRBJ1-3; a weak D assignment points to TRBD1 (5 bases agree). The receptor comes from a girl less than two years old with a congenital heart defect. Donor details come from another sample of the same person, matched by shared clones. The CDR3 corresponds to CASSHDHSGSGNTIYF. Here is the DNA: TGCGCCAGCAGCCACGACCATTCAGGGTCCGGAAACACCATATATTTT.